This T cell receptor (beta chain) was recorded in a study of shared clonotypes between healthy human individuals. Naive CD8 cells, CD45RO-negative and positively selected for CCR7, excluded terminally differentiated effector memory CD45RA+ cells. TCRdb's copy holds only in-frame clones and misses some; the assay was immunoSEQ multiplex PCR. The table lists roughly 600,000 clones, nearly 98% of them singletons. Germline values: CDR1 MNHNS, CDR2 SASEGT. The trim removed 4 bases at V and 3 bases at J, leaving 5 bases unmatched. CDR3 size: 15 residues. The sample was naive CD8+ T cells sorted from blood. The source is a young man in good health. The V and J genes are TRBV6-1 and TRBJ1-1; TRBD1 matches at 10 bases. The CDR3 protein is CASSGSDRGDTEAFF. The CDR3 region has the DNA TGTGCCAGCAGTGGATCGGACAGGGGGGACACTGAAGCTTTCTTT.